This TCR beta chain stems from a study of human T cells and chemical hapten exposure (dated by TCRdb to about 2021). Concerning the study at large: For sensitization, 2% DPC in acetone was applied to a 2 cm by 2 cm area of upper inner arm skin. Patient blood was sampled pre-sensitization (week 0) and at 2, 6 and about 24 weeks after DPC sensitization. Libraries were pooled for sequencing, and per-sample TCR yields varied mainly because of small differences in library volumes within the pool. Alopecia areata with under or over 50% scalp involvement, alopecia totalis and alopecia universalis were represented in the patient cohort, which was mostly female. Patients additionally received weekly therapeutic DPC doses to the scalp throughout the roughly 26-week study period. For TCR sequencing, blood came from approximately 29 alopecia patients at anywhere from one to four time points (pre-sensitization, 2, 6 and 24 weeks). This study followed changes in the peripheral blood TCR repertoire in vivo during primary and secondary sensitization of alopecia patients to the hapten diphenylcyclopropenone (DPC). Patch tests used Finn chambers with 0.01% DPC on the upper back, scored after 6 days by International Contact Dermatitis Research Group standards. General conclusions and limits of the study: All patients had alopecia, a presumed autoimmune disease, so their immune response might differ from that of healthy individuals. The number of PT1 expanded TCRs positively correlated with patch test score, significant at thresholds 8, 16 and 32 but not 4. Repeated subsampling changed both the strength of the expansion versus patch-test correlation and the threshold at which that correlation became significant. DPC sensitization did not change how many TCRs were above 1 in 1000 frequency, and no evidence was found of alterations in global repertoire structure. Compared with pre-sensitization or healthy control sets, expanded TCRs formed significantly more large CDR3 similarity clusters, which is consistent with antigen-driven responses.

The time point label, read with the paper, signifies: patch test 1, 2 weeks after DPC sensitization. The treatment or condition tag for this specimen amounts to: therapeutic diphenylcyclopropenone sensitization with weekly scalp DPC. At every patch-test visit, the blood draw took place before the patch test was put on. Eligible patients were aged 18 to 70, diagnosed with alopecia, deemed suitable for DPC therapy, and excluded if pregnant. Total RNA was extracted from unfractionated whole blood that had been collected in Tempus Blood RNA tubes. The germline V gene provides CDR1 SQVTM and CDR2 ANQGSEA. The junction carries 12 bases between V and J, which are trimmed by 3 bases and 4 bases respectively. The CDR3 covers 13 residues, taking in both the cysteine and the phenylalanine. Just CDR3 DNA is preserved here, 39 bases in frame from base 1. The protocol used for the library was RACE. The run used a NextSeq 500. During library preparation, unique molecular identifiers were attached to individual cDNA molecules so that TCRs could be counted quantitatively and reproducibly. Both TCR alpha and TCR beta chains were sequenced from each blood RNA sample. Turning to the authors' computational methods: The median number of TCRs per sample was approximately 93,000, ranging from 23,224 to 690,600. V, J and CDR3 annotation of the TCR reads was carried out using the Decombinator software suite. Every sample was subsampled to the same number of TCRs (28,000) for the PS versus PT1 abundance plots. TCRs were defined as expanded if absent before sensitization and observed at least eight times at the 2-week time point. The raw public reads went through TCRdb reprocessing: fastp at Q25, MiXCR clone calling, in-frame beta chains kept. Here each entry gathers all rows of one CDR3 protein and keeps the most common genes and DNA. These V and J calls derive from TCRdb rather than the authors' analysis. The sample contains 300,000 to 450,000 distinct CDR3 sequences, about 4.8% of them found a single time. 2% to 2.5% of the sample is held by the ten biggest clonotypes.

This clonotype appeared a few times. Its antigen remains undetermined. It has no much larger one-base neighbor in the sample; base qualities were not kept. The sequence joins TRBV29-1 to TRBJ1-2; 6 matching bases give a weak D call of TRBD1. The origin of this receptor is a woman aged 50 to 60 with alopecia areata. Some clones in this sample may be carry-over from other donors' samples. The sample in question was whole blood, obtained in connection with sensitization to the hapten diphenylcyclopropenone (DPC). The CDR3 corresponds to CSVETGGGYGYTF. Here is the DNA: TGCAGCGTTGAGACAGGAGGGGGCTATGGCTACACCTTC.